This T cell receptor beta chain was found in a study of blood T cell repertoires in COVID-19. Study at large: From T cells, B-cell-depleted T cells, or PBMCs came the material, which was cDNA or gDNA.

Original data processing: Scientists estimated how many nucleated cells there were by amplifying reference gene primers. Using immunoSEQ multiplex PCR, the repertoire was profiled, and TCRdb retains in-frame clones only, with some absent. V and J calls and clone size follow that table, whereas D and trimming were derived from the DNA. The profile shows over 150,000 clones, over 75% of them singletons. Living in under 30 US areas, the participants were between roughly 18 and 89 years of age. Cohort 3 recovered donors had two negative PCRs, clearance, or symptom resolution. Germline V gene sequence: CDR1 MNHEY, CDR2 SMNVEV (reference sequence). CDR3 size: 18 residues. Trimming stripped 6 bases from V and 8 bases from J, with 28 bases between.

Source material: PBMCs or T cells enriched from blood (not recorded which). The chain couples TRBV27 to TRBJ2-2; possibly TRBD2 for D (5 bases). The receptor's source is a woman aged 45-65 years who had recovered from COVID-19. The CDR3 sequence: CASSLLVPGRTRTGELFF. The CDR3 coding sequence is TGTGCCAGCAGCCTATTGGTACCGGGCCGAACGCGGACTGGGGAGCTGTTTTTT.